The 22 T cell receptor beta chains in this list originate from one sample, sequenced in a study of CD8 T cells in Susac syndrome. An amount of RNA that ranged from about 0.45 to 1 ug was reverse transcribed with random hexamers. One entry per CDR3 protein, called by TCRdb with MiXCR from the immunoSEQ multiplex PCR reads. The sample includes 400,000 to 550,000 distinct CDR3 sequences, 85% to 90% of them seen just once. The specimen sequenced was CD8+ T cells from PBMCs. The receptors were sampled from a human donor with multiple sclerosis.

The chain combines TRBV27 with TRBJ1-5; unclear D gene. The CDR3 is 14 amino acids. V lost 3 bases and J 3 bases, leaving 9 bases between the germline ends. CDR1 and CDR2 (germline): MNHEY, SMNVEV (reference sequence). DNA for the CDR3: TGTGCCAGCAGTTTCGGGAGCCCCAATCAGCCCCAGCATTTT. Protein product: CASSFGSPNQPQHF.

This chain joins TRBV19 and TRBJ2-7; TRBD1 aligns across 7 bases. The germline V gene has CDR1 LNHDA and CDR2 SQIVND (reference sequence). The CDR3 has 13 residues. V shed 3 bases and J 3 bases; nucleotides not matched to a gene: 2. As DNA, the CDR3 is TGTGCCAGTAGTATTGACAGGGACTACGAGCAGTACTTC. Amino acids: CASSIDRDYEQYF.

This chain uses TRBV9 with TRBJ2-2, with 9 bases aligning to TRBD1. CDR3 size: 14 residues. Looked up from germline, CDR1 is SGDLS and CDR2 is YYNGEE. Trimming took 5 bases from V and 4 from J; bases not matched to a gene: 3. The CDR3 DNA reads as TGTGCCAGCAGGAGGGGACAGGGCACCGGGGAGCTGTTTTTT. It codes for CASRRGQGTGELFF.

The V call is TRBV30, the J call TRBJ1-2; possible D gene TRBD1, 6 bases. Trimming took off 4 bases at V and 4 bases at J, with 13 bases between the two ends. This CDR3 region has 13 residues. Germline CDR1 reads GTSNPN; CDR2 reads SVGIG (reference sequence). This CDR3 reads CAWTLGTSYGYTF. CDR3 DNA sequence: TGTGCCTGGACCCTCGGGACATCCTATGGCTACACCTTC.

The CDR3 DNA sequence: TGCGCCAGCAGCCTACTTATGGAGGGGGCGCATGGCGGGGAGCAGTTCTTC. This gives the protein CASSLLMEGAHGGEQFF. The chain couples TRBV5-1 to TRBJ2-1, with D possibly being TRBD1 (7 bases). CDR3 length: 17 amino acids. Germline-derived CDR1 and CDR2 are SGHRS and YFSETQ. Between the trimmed V and J ends, which lost 4 bases and 10 bases, there was a span of 27 bases.

This chain connects TRBV7-9 to TRBJ2-6; D uncertain. Germline loops: CDR1 SEHNR, CDR2 FQNEAQ (reference sequence). The CDR3 length is 14 residues. Deletions cut 5 bases from V and 1 base from J, with 6 bases between. This chain's CDR3 is CASSEVSGANVLTF. The CDR3 nucleotides read TGTGCCAGCAGCGAGGTTTCTGGGGCCAACGTCCTGACTTTC.

This sequence joins TRBV20-1 and TRBJ1-1, with TRBD1 matching 8 bases. Germline V gene lookup returns CDR1 DFQATT and CDR2 SNEGSKA (reference sequence). CDR3 length: 15 amino acids. Here the CDR3 reads CSAPWQGALGTEAFF. The CDR3 DNA reads as TGCAGCGCCCCATGGCAGGGGGCGCTTGGCACTGAAGCTTTCTTT.

The chain combines TRBV19 with TRBJ2-7, with a possible D match to TRBD2 (7 bases). CDR3 length: 16 amino acids. Germline-derived CDR1 and CDR2 are LNHDA and SQIVND (reference sequence). Trimming shortened V by 5 bases and J by 3 bases, and 20 bases separated the two germline ends. The CDR3 is CASSAPAGAGNYEQYF. CDR3 nucleotide sequence: TGTGCCAGTAGTGCCCCCGCGGGGGCGGGAAACTACGAGCAGTACTTC.

CDR3 region: CASTSLAANEQFF. The DNA for the CDR3 is TGTGCCAGCACCTCTCTAGCGGCCAATGAGCAGTTCTTC. This chain links TRBV7-2 with TRBJ2-1; 7 nucleotides agree with TRBD2. The ends lost 7 bases at V and 6 bases at J; junction bases unmatched: 6. This CDR3 contains 13 residues. Per germline, CDR1 SGHTA and CDR2 FQGNSA. The whole variable domain, filled in from reference TRBV7-2 and TRBJ2-1, reads GAGVSQSPSNKVTEKGKDVELRCDPISGHTALYWYRQSLGQGLEFLIYFQGNSAPDKSGLPSDRFSAERTGGSVSTLTIQRTQQEDSAVYLCASTSLAANEQFFGPGTRLTVL.

The genes are TRBV27 and TRBJ2-3, with 10 positions matching TRBD2. V was clipped by 4 bases and J by 5 bases; unmatched bases: 9. This CDR3 region has 16 residues. Germline V lookup: CDR1 MNHEY, CDR2 SMNVEV (reference sequence). The CDR3 DNA reads TGTGCCAGCAGTTCCCCTAGCGGGAGCGTTGGAGATACGCAGTATTTT. Its translation: CASSSPSGSVGDTQYF.

CDR3 in amino acids: CASRSETGLNTEAFF. CDR3 nucleotides: TGCGCCAGCAGGAGCGAGACAGGGCTGAACACTGAAGCTTTCTTT. The chain joins TRBV10-1 to TRBJ1-1; 7 bases map to TRBD1. Per the germline V gene, CDR1 is WNHNN and CDR2 is SYGVQD (reference sequence). The CDR3 has 15 residues. Trimming at V came to 6 bases and at J to 0 bases, leaving 7 bases not matched to a gene.

The chain links TRBV30 to TRBJ2-5; 9 nucleotides align to TRBD2. J lost 5 bases, V lost 5 bases, and 12 bases had no gene match. This CDR3 has 15 residues. Germline CDR1 is GTSNPN and CDR2 is SVGIG (reference sequence). The CDR3 loop is CAWGRSGSNVETQYF. The CDR3 nucleotides are TGTGCCTGGGGCCGTAGCGGGAGTAATGTGGAGACCCAGTACTTC.

In this sample, this clonotype turned up once. The gene calls are TRBV27 and TRBJ2-2; 7 nucleotides agree with TRBD2. V shed 7 bases, J shed 6 bases, and the junction held 5 bases outside the gene matches. The length of the CDR3 is 13 residues. The germline gives CDR1 MNHEY, CDR2 SMNVEV (reference sequence). CDR3 nucleotides: TGTGCCAGCAAGTTGGGAGGGCCCGGGGAGCTGTTTTTT. This sequence encodes CASKLGGPGELFF.

This sequence joins TRBV6-5 and TRBJ2-1; a possible D gene is TRBD2 (5 bases). Germline V lookup: CDR1 MNHEY, CDR2 SVGAGI. V lost 7 bases to trimming and J lost 6 bases, with 13 bases between them. The CDR3 contains 13 residues. CDR3 amino acids: CASTSGVGNEQFF. The DNA for the CDR3 is TGTGCCAGCACGTCCGGGGTAGGCAATGAGCAGTTCTTC.

The rearrangement joins TRBV30 to TRBJ1-1; 11 bases line up with TRBD1. Trimming cost V 0 bases and J 6 bases; bases outside gene matches: 0. This CDR3 region has 13 residues. The germline gives CDR1 GTSNPN, CDR2 SVGIG (reference sequence). The CDR3: CAWSVGQGAEAFF. CDR3 sequence (DNA): TGTGCCTGGAGTGTGGGACAGGGGGCTGAAGCTTTCTTT. Full variable domain (outside the CDR3, taken from reference TRBV30 and TRBJ1-1): SQTIHQWPATLVQPVGSPLSLECTVEGTSNPNLYWYRQAAGRGLQLLFYSVGIGQISSEVPQNLSASRPQDRQFILSSKKLLLSDSGFYLCAWSVGQGAEAFFGQGTRLTVV.

This chain joins TRBV3-1 and TRBJ2-3, with 7 bases matching TRBD2. Per the germline V gene, CDR1 is LGHDT and CDR2 is YNNKEL (reference sequence). V gave up 3 bases and J gave up 2 bases; unmatched junction bases: 8. This CDR3 has 16 amino acids. CDR3 protein: CASSHVSSGATDTQYF. The CDR3 nucleotides read TGTGCCAGCAGCCATGTGTCTAGCGGTGCCACAGATACGCAGTATTTT.

The chain joins TRBV10-2 to TRBJ2-7; TRBD1 or TRBD2 may be the D gene (5 bases each). V lost 0 bases, J lost 1 base, and 16 bases lay in between. The CDR3 spans 17 residues. Germline V CDR1 and CDR2: WSHSY, SAAADI. CDR3 sequence: CASSESYGVRGSYEQYF. In nucleotides, the CDR3 is TGCGCCAGCAGTGAGTCATACGGGGTGAGGGGTTCCTACGAGCAGTACTTC.

The V and J genes are TRBV5-6 and TRBJ1-5; no clear D gene. The CDR3 is 13 residues long. V was shortened by 3 bases and J by 11 bases, with 15 bases between the two germline ends. The germline V gene has CDR1 SGHDT and CDR2 YYEEEE. The CDR3 bases are TGTGCCAGCAGCTCATGGCCTTCTCCGTCCCAGCATTTT. This encodes CASSSWPSPSQHF.

The rearrangement uses TRBV6-4 and TRBJ2-1, with D unclear. Per the germline V gene, CDR1 is MRHNA and CDR2 is SNTAGT. The CDR3 totals 15 residues. Trimming cost V 3 bases and J 8 bases, with 17 bases left between them. The CDR3 sequence: CASSEGPWPSDEQFF. CDR3 bases: TGTGCCAGCAGTGAAGGCCCATGGCCCTCCGATGAGCAGTTCTTC.

This chain connects TRBV27 to TRBJ1-6, with a weak D call TRBD1 (5 bases). V lost 6 bases to trimming and J lost 9 bases, with 18 bases between them. CDR3 size: 15 residues. In germline, CDR1 is MNHEY, CDR2 SMNVEV (reference sequence). CDR3: CASSGFSGGSSPLHF. The CDR3 nucleotides are TGTGCCAGCAGCGGTTTTTCCGGGGGAAGTTCACCCCTCCACTTT.

This chain connects TRBV4-1 to TRBJ2-7; 8 nucleotides line up with TRBD1. Germline V gene lookup returns CDR1 MGHRA and CDR2 YSYEKL. The CDR3 extends over 14 amino acids. Trimming at V came to 4 bases and at J to 5 bases, leaving 7 bases not matched to a gene. This CDR3 reads CASSPRDRHNEQYF. Here the CDR3 DNA reads TGCGCCAGCAGCCCCCGGGACAGGCACAACGAGCAGTACTTC.

CDR3 bases: TGCGCCAGCAGCTTGGCCGGGGGGGCTGGAAACACCATATATTTT. Its protein product is CASSLAGGAGNTIYF. This chain joins TRBV5-1 and TRBJ1-3; D is perhaps TRBD1 (5 bases). This CDR3 region has 15 residues. Germline lookup yields CDR1 SGHRS and CDR2 YFSETQ. The ends were cut back, 0 bases at V and 2 bases at J, with 9 bases in the middle.